The 3 T cell receptor beta chains presented below share a single source sample, sequenced in a study of OX40 agonist ivuxolimab in advanced cancers. Some clones are missing from TCRdb's copy, which holds only in-frame ones; the method was immunoSEQ multiplex PCR. This table has just under 85,000 clones, approximately 87% appearing once. Sequenced material: CD4+ or CD8+ T cells sorted from blood, taken in a trial of the OX40 agonist ivuxolimab. The receptor source for this set is an adult with an advanced solid tumor such as melanoma, head and neck, liver or kidney cancer.

The chain links TRBV27 to TRBJ2-7, with D possibly TRBD2 on 6 matching bases. Trimming took 4 bases from V and 4 from J, leaving 20 bases between them. Looked up from germline, CDR1 is MNHEY and CDR2 is SMNVEV (reference sequence). The CDR3 totals 16 residues. Here the CDR3 DNA reads TGTGCCAGCAGTTCACGCCCCGGGACCCGGGAGTACGAGCAGTACTTC. This gives the protein CASSSRPGTREYEQYF.

In this sample, this clone turned up a few times. The chain couples TRBV7-2 to TRBJ1-6; 7 nucleotides match TRBD1. There are 14 residues in the CDR3. Germline V lookup: CDR1 SGHTA, CDR2 FQGNSA. V lost 6 bases and J lost 9; bases outside the gene matches: 8. The CDR3 is CASRVGGSGSPLHF. DNA of the CDR3: TGTGCCAGCAGGGTAGGGGGCTCGGGTTCACCCCTCCACTTT.

Remarks on this clone: Additional DNA sequences in this sample encode the identical CDR3. The CDR3 nucleotides are TGTGCCAGCAGTCCAAGGACTAGCGGGGGCCAAGAGACCCAGTACTTC. This codes for CASSPRTSGGQETQYF. The rearrangement joins TRBV7-8 to TRBJ2-5; 13 positions match TRBD2. With 6 bases clipped from V and 1 base from J, the junction kept 5 bases outside the gene matches. CDR1 and CDR2 (germline): SGHVS, FQNEAQ. This CDR3 region has 16 residues.